This T cell receptor beta chain was recorded in a study of blood T cells in healthy people across ages. General study results and limits: Whereas aged donors had fewer naive CD4+ cells, long-lived donors had more of them and higher diversity.

Using a J-beta primer mix together with a sample-barcoded 5' primer, a second PCR was run for about 7 to 12 cycles. MiXCR was run by TCRdb on the 5' RACE reads, yielding one entry per CDR3 protein. The sample has 700,000 to 1,000,000 distinct CDR3 sequences, roughly 44% seen once; the top ten hold about a fifth. Germline V gene data show CDR1 as SQVTM and CDR2 as ANQGSEA. This CDR3 spans 13 amino acids. Trimming cost V 6 bases and J 5 bases; bases outside gene matches: 5. For this clonotype: Its antigen is undetermined.

Donation came from healthy Caucasian individuals in Russia who were aged 6 to 90. The study isolated at least 7 million PBMCs from each sample. The sequenced sample consisted of blood. This sequence joins TRBV29-1 and TRBJ2-5; 11 nucleotides align to TRBD1. The receptor comes from a man in his 60s in good health. CDR3 bases: TGCAGCGTGGGGACAGGGGGGGCGGAGACCCAGTACTTC. Protein product: CSVGTGGAETQYF.